A selection of T cell receptor beta chains follows, all from one sample in a study of cytomegalovirus exposure and HLA in healthy donors. Data came from immunoSEQ multiplex PCR; TCRdb stores just in-frame clones and leaves some out. The table shows 90,000 to 150,000 clones, with 70% to 75% occurring only once. The sequencing sample was made of PBMCs. Receptors were obtained from a woman in her thirties or forties in good health and CMV-seronegative. Each CDR3 is given with its conserved first and last residue. A D gene is named only where the DNA matches it firmly. Size values are once, few and many counts, or a class for expanded clones, and some rows have none.

D gene	clone size	V gene	J gene	CDR3 protein	CDR3 DNA
-	-	TRBV29-1	TRBJ2-5	CSVDGSQETQYF	TGCAGCGTTGATGGCAGTCAAGAGACCCAGTACTTC
TRBD1	-	TRBV9	TRBJ2-1	CASSVAPGQANYNEQFF	TGTGCCAGCAGCGTAGCACCCGGACAGGCGAACTACAATGAGCAGTTCTTC
-	-	TRBV19	TRBJ2-1	CASSFERTGYNEQFF	TGTGCCAGTAGTTTCGAAAGGACGGGATACAATGAGCAGTTCTTC
TRBD1	-	TRBV6-1	TRBJ1-1	CASSKEGARGAFF	TGTGCCAGCAGTAAAGAGGGGGCGCGGGGAGCTTTCTTT
-	-	TRBV19	TRBJ1-6	CASSIDSRNSPLHF	TGTGCCAGTAGTATCGACAGTCGGAATTCACCCCTCCACTTT
-	-	TRBV4-2	TRBJ2-6	CASSQDRGAISGANVLTF	TGTGCCAGCAGCCAAGACAGGGGGGCAATCTCTGGGGCCAACGTCCTGACTTTC
TRBD1	-	TRBV6-4	TRBJ2-3	CASSRDRGNTDTQYF	TGTGCCAGCAGTAGGGACAGGGGAAACACAGATACGCAGTATTTT
-	-	TRBV20-1	TRBJ1-1	CSAKLNTEAFF	TGCAGTGCTAAGCTGAACACTGAAGCTTTCTTT
-	-	TRBV6-6	TRBJ1-1	CASSYVETEAFF	TGTGCCAGCAGTTACGTGGAGACTGAAGCTTTCTTT
TRBD2	-	TRBV4-2	TRBJ2-7	CASSQVEAGVYEQYF	TGTGCCAGCAGCCAAGTGGAAGCGGGAGTCTACGAGCAGTACTTC
-	-	TRBV4-1	TRBJ2-3	CASRPSVNEWSTDTQYF	TGCGCCAGCAGGCCTTCGGTTAACGAGTGGAGCACAGATACGCAGTATTTT
-	-	TRBV7-9	TRBJ1-2	CASSLRPRTGANYGYTF	TGTGCCAGCAGCTTAAGACCACGAACAGGAGCTAACTATGGCTACACCTTC
TRBD2	-	TRBV7-2	TRBJ2-1	CASSRWGASGGEQFF	TGTGCCAGCAGCCGTTGGGGTGCTAGCGGGGGTGAGCAGTTCTTC
TRBD1	-	TRBV5-1	TRBJ2-2	CASSLAGTGYTGELFF	TGCGCCAGCAGCTTGGCCGGGACAGGGTACACCGGGGAGCTGTTTTTT
-	-	TRBV5-1	TRBJ1-4	CASSLGTQGGEKLFF	TGCGCCAGCAGCTTGGGGACACAAGGTGGGGAAAAACTGTTTTTT
-	-	TRBV11-2	TRBJ1-4	CASSLDRFANEKLFF	TGTGCCAGCAGCTTAGACCGGTTTGCTAATGAAAAACTGTTTTTT
TRBD2	once	TRBV30	TRBJ2-3	CAWTASGMGDTQYF	TGTGCCTGGACGGCTAGCGGGATGGGAGATACGCAGTATTTT
TRBD2	-	TRBV9	TRBJ2-5	CASSVTSGISQETQYF	TGTGCCAGCAGCGTCACTAGCGGAATCTCCCAAGAGACCCAGTACTTC
-	few	TRBV15	TRBJ2-6	CATSRGLYGANVLTF	TGTGCCACCAGCAGGGGACTTTACGGGGCCAACGTCCTGACTTTC
TRBD2	-	TRBV12-5	TRBJ2-4	CASGRGLAVNIQYF	TGTGCTAGTGGCCGGGGACTAGCGGTAAACATTCAGTACTTC
-	few	TRBV7-9	TRBJ1-1	CASSLDRVTHTEAFF	TGTGCCAGCAGCTTAGACAGGGTGACCCACACTGAAGCTTTCTTT
-	-	TRBV10-3	TRBJ2-2	CATTPQESGELFF	TGTGCCACCACCCCACAGGAAAGCGGGGAGCTGTTTTTT
TRBD1	-	TRBV2	TRBJ2-2	CASSGQGNTGELFF	TGTGCCAGCAGTGGACAGGGGAACACCGGGGAGCTGTTTTTT
-	-	TRBV28	TRBJ2-5	CASSFSQETQYF	TGTGCCAGCAGCTTCAGTCAAGAGACCCAGTACTTC
TRBD1	-	TRBV5-8	TRBJ1-5	CASSLRDRGTTQHF	TGTGCCAGCAGCCTACGGGACAGGGGGACGACCCAGCATTTT
TRBD1	-	TRBV29-1	TRBJ2-7	CSVGTGKGYEQYF	TGCAGCGTCGGGACAGGGAAAGGCTACGAGCAGTACTTC
-	-	TRBV7-6	TRBJ2-1	CASSLNELYNEQFF	TGTGCCAGCAGCTTAAATGAACTCTACAATGAGCAGTTCTTC
TRBD1	few	TRBV18	TRBJ1-2	CASSLRQGDGYTF	TGTGCCAGCTCACTCCGACAGGGGGATGGCTACACCTTC
-	few	TRBV18	TRBJ1-6	CASSSTWTDNSPLHF	TGTGCCAGCTCCTCAACGTGGACAGATAATTCACCCCTCCACTTT
-	-	TRBV11-1	TRBJ2-5	CASSLAGHQETQYF	TGTGCCAGCAGTCTAGCAGGCCACCAAGAGACCCAGTACTTC
-	-	TRBV27	TRBJ1-1	CASSSSGPRGAEAFF	TGTGCCAGCAGTTCATCCGGGCCCCGGGGAGCTGAAGCTTTCTTT
TRBD2	-	TRBV5-1	TRBJ2-1	CASSLTSGPYNEQFF	TGCGCCAGCAGCTTGACTAGCGGACCCTACAATGAGCAGTTCTTC
TRBD1	-	TRBV6-6	TRBJ1-6	CASSFNRGGNSPLHF	TGTGCCAGCAGTTTCAACAGGGGGGGAAATTCACCCCTCCACTTT
TRBD2	-	TRBV10-3	TRBJ2-5	CAISGTSGQETQYF	TGTGCCATCAGTGGGACTAGCGGGCAAGAGACCCAGTACTTC
-	once	TRBV7-7	TRBJ1-2	CASSLQVGGQSYGYTF	TGTGCCAGCAGCTTACAAGTCGGGGGGCAAAGCTATGGCTACACCTTC
-	-	TRBV10-3	TRBJ2-7	CAISDITGLTYEQYF	TGTGCCATCAGTGATATAACAGGGCTTACCTACGAGCAGTACTTC
TRBD2	-	TRBV7-2	TRBJ2-3	CASRLGGGRETDTQYF	TGTGCCAGCAGATTAGGCGGCGGGAGGGAGACAGATACGCAGTATTTT
-	-	TRBV7-2	TRBJ2-7	CASSLEGTHLLEQYF	TGTGCCAGCAGCTTAGAGGGGACACACCTACTGGAGCAGTACTTC
-	-	TRBV4-3	TRBJ1-2	CASSPGEGYTF	TGCGCCAGCAGCCCCGGTGAAGGCTACACCTTC
-	once	TRBV20-1	TRBJ2-1	CSAERGNEQFF	TGCAGTGCGGAAAGGGGCAATGAGCAGTTCTTC
-	-	TRBV11-3	TRBJ2-3	CASSPGGLRTDTQYF	TGTGCCAGCAGCCCCGGGGGTCTACGCACAGATACGCAGTATTTT
TRBD1	few	TRBV6-5	TRBJ2-5	CASSPGTGYETQYF	TGTGCCAGCAGTCCCGGGACAGGGTACGAGACCCAGTACTTC
TRBD1	-	TRBV27	TRBJ1-5	CASNLRGGTDQPQHF	TGTGCCAGCAATCTCAGAGGGGGCACGGATCAGCCCCAGCATTTT
TRBD2	-	TRBV28	TRBJ2-5	CASSWGGGPQETQYF	TGTGCCAGCAGTTGGGGGGGAGGACCTCAAGAGACCCAGTACTTC
TRBD1	-	TRBV28	TRBJ2-3	CASSLAGTATNTQYF	TGTGCCAGCAGTTTGGCCGGGACAGCAACCAATACGCAGTATTTT
TRBD1	-	TRBV2	TRBJ1-2	CASSEALRDRSAGYTF	TGTGCCAGCAGTGAAGCGCTTCGGGACAGGTCGGCTGGCTACACCTTC
-	-	TRBV4-2	TRBJ2-1	CASSQLGAGNEQFF	TGTGCCAGCAGCCAATTGGGAGCGGGTAATGAGCAGTTCTTC
TRBD1	-	TRBV6-1	TRBJ2-4	CASSEPGQGGGIQYF	TGTGCCAGCAGTGAACCGGGACAGGGGGGAGGCATTCAGTACTTC
-	-	TRBV9	TRBJ1-1	CASSVDMVDTEAFF	TGTGCCAGCAGCGTAGACATGGTTGACACTGAAGCTTTCTTT
-	-	TRBV7-8	TRBJ2-7	CASSLAGPDYEQYF	TGTGCCAGCAGCTTAGCGGGGCCCGACTACGAGCAGTACTTC
-	-	TRBV4-3	TRBJ2-7	CASSEGERSSYEQYF	TGCGCCAGCAGCGAGGGTGAAAGGAGCTCCTACGAGCAGTACTTC
TRBD1	-	TRBV7-9	TRBJ2-7	CASSNRRDRAYEQYF	TGTGCCAGCAGCAACCGCCGGGACAGGGCCTACGAGCAGTACTTC
TRBD1	-	TRBV6-4	TRBJ1-5	CASSNHRQGAYQPQHF	TGTGCCAGCAGTAACCATCGACAGGGGGCATATCAGCCCCAGCATTTT
-	-	TRBV4-1	TRBJ1-1	CASSPPDSNTEAFF	TGCGCCAGCAGCCCCCCAGACAGTAACACTGAAGCTTTCTTT
-	-	TRBV6-6	TRBJ2-7	CASSYSSRDEQYF	TGTGCCAGCAGTTACTCCAGCAGGGACGAGCAGTACTTC